This record looks at one T cell receptor beta chain sequence and its context. This specimen belongs to a study of blood T cell repertoires in COVID-19. The overall study: Some COVID-19 samples were acute and others convalescent; all came from the United States, Italy and Spain. PBMCs, B-cell-depleted T cells, or T cells were the source of the cDNA or gDNA that made up the material.

Seattle's enrolled individuals joined amid active infection and were then monitored longitudinally. This CDR3 has 13 residues. V lost 8 bases and J lost 1; bases outside the gene matches: 2. Germline CDR1 MNHEY, CDR2 SMNVEV (reference sequence). Per the authors' pipeline: Amplifying reference gene primers gave estimates of nucleated cell counts. Here immunoSEQ multiplex PCR was the method, and the copy in TCRdb shows in-frame clones only, minus some. V, J and clone size were drawn from that table, and D and trimming were deduced from the DNA. In the table there are about 230,000 clones, around 84% of which are singletons.

This TCR derives from a man in his fifties or sixties with COVID-19, enrolled during active disease. Sequencing was performed on peripheral blood. This sequence joins TRBV27 and TRBJ1-5, with 7 nucleotides matching TRBD1. The DNA for the CDR3 is TGTGCCAGCTCGACAGGGAGCAATCAGCCCCAGCATTTT. Protein: CASSTGSNQPQHF.